The following is a T cell receptor (beta chain) sequence with its context. Which antigen it targets is not known. Base qualities are not provided; no much larger clone lies one nucleotide away. Enrolling through a virtual design, the prospective study's participants ranged in age from roughly 18 to 100 years and lived across about two dozen United States geographic areas. In the prospective study, participants were assigned to cohorts based on the clinical history participants reported in a screening survey and a study questionnaire. Recovered participants in ImmuneRACE Cohort 3 were defined as having two consecutive negative NP/OP PCR tests, clearance from a healthcare professional, or resolution of symptoms. In the prospective study, mobile phlebotomists collected whole blood, serum and a nasopharyngeal or oropharyngeal swab from each participant. Over a roughly 2-month period, participants in the prospective study had the option of providing additional blood draws and questionnaires. Prospective study blood samples were shipped either frozen or at room temperature before DNA extraction.

This specimen belongs to a study of blood T cell repertoires in COVID-19 (dated by TCRdb to 2018 to 2020). About the study as a whole: The collaborator samples originated in the United States, Italy and Spain and spanned the acute and convalescent phases of COVID-19. The material from the prospective study consisted of cDNA or gDNA derived from T cells, B-cell-depleted T cells, or PBMCs. The dataset comprised deeply sampled blood TCRbeta repertoires from subjects exposed to, actively infected with, or recovered from COVID-19. The repertoires were released in a freely available public database meant as a resource for research on the immune response to SARS-CoV-2. The samples were drawn from the first 160 participants of the ongoing ImmuneRACE study and from 1,254 subjects provided by 6 global collaborators. A de-identified subject ID, COVID-19 status, age in years and sex were almost always included in the sample metadata. Where HLA class I and class II types were available, the types were taken from metadata supplied by the sample provider, not from assay-based typing. What the work shows at the level of the full study, not this receptor alone: How much clinical and demographic metadata was included differed by source and by participant, and the metadata was provided uncurated.

TCRbeta CDR3 regions were amplified from genomic DNA by means of the immunoSEQ Assay, a bias-controlled multiplex PCR. The original pipeline was this. The number of nucleated cells in each sample was estimated from the amplification of reference gene primers within the assay. To quantify the absolute abundance of each unique TCRbeta CDR3 rearrangement, sequence reads were collapsed and filtered. For each sample, productive Simpson clonality was calculated as the square root of Simpson's diversity index over productive rearrangements. TCRdb took over this immuneACCESS table, retaining in-frame rearrangements with V and J assigned. Such tables are incomplete; in checked studies, under half of the missing clones stem from an unresolved V gene, and the remainder is unexplained. V, J and clone size reflect that table, while D and trimming were determined from the DNA. The sample has more than 250,000 clones on record, roughly nine tenths of them singletons. The top ten constitute roughly 3% of the sample.

The TCR sequence derives from a woman between 18 and 30 years old who had recovered from COVID-19. The sequenced material came from PBMCs or T cells enriched from blood (not recorded which).

Here is the DNA: TGTGCCAGCAGCCGACCTGTGACGGGGGGCAATCAGCCCCAGCATTTT. Translated, this is CASSRPVTGGNQPQHF. This chain is built from TRBV5-8 and TRBJ1-5; D gene: possibly TRBD1, on 5 matching bases. CDR1 and CDR2 are drawn from the germline V gene: SGHTS, YDEGEE. The CDR3 contains 16 residues, cysteine and phenylalanine counted. The only DNA kept is the CDR3, 48 bases in frame from the first base. At the junction V is shortened by 4 bases and J by 2 bases, with 16 bases in between.